The 5 T cell receptor beta chains in this list originate from one sample, sequenced in a study of blood T cell repertoires in COVID-19. The data were produced by immunoSEQ multiplex PCR, yet TCRdb's version contains in-frame clones alone and is incomplete. The data show approximately 300,000 clones, roughly 84% seen once. Sequencing input: peripheral blood. The receptor source for this set is a man aged 45-60 years with active or convalescent COVID-19.

V and J are TRBV9 and TRBJ2-3, with 9 positions matching TRBD1. The junction had 8 bases not matched to a gene; V was cut back by 2 bases and J by 4 bases. This CDR3 has 16 amino acids. Germline CDR1 reads SGDLS; CDR2 reads YYNGEE. In nucleotides, the CDR3 is TGTGCCAGCAGCGTGCGGTTGGGACAGGGAGCAGATACGCAGTATTTT. This translates into CASSVRLGQGADTQYF.

The genes are TRBV11-2 and TRBJ2-7; 11 bases match TRBD1. Germline CDR1 is SGHAT and CDR2 is FQNNGV. V gave up 7 bases and J gave up 3 bases; unmatched junction bases: 11. The CDR3 covers 16 residues. CDR3 sequence reads: CASTRDRGSPLYEQYF. For the CDR3, the DNA is TGTGCCAGCACCCGGGACAGGGGGTCTCCTCTCTACGAGCAGTACTTC.

The chain uses TRBV7-9 and TRBJ2-5; the D gene is possibly TRBD2 (5 bases). The CDR3 runs to 12 residues. In germline, CDR1 is SEHNR, CDR2 FQNEAQ (reference sequence). V lost 2 bases and J 5 bases, leaving 6 bases between the germline ends. The CDR3 DNA reads TGTGCCAGCAGCTTACTAGCTGAGACCCAGTACTTC. Translation: CASSLLAETQYF.

The J gene is TRBJ1-2, the V gene TRBV5-1; 8 bases match TRBD1. The CDR3 has 16 residues. Per the germline V gene, CDR1 is SGHRS and CDR2 is YFSETQ. The V gene end was trimmed by 0 bases and the J gene end by 8 bases; junction bases not matched to a gene: 12. CDR3 coding DNA: TGCGCCAGCAGCTTGGAAGGCGGCAGGGGGCAAGGGGGCTACACCTTC. Translating gives CASSLEGGRGQGGYTF.

The table lists this clone with a count of one. This chain uses TRBV7-2 with TRBJ2-2; maybe TRBD2 (7 bases). CDR3 length: 13 residues. The germline gives CDR1 SGHTA, CDR2 FQGNSA. Trimming took 5 bases from V and 5 from J, leaving 9 bases between them. The CDR3: CASSRGGTGELFF. The CDR3 DNA follows: TGTGCCAGCAGCAGGGGGGGAACCGGGGAGCTGTTTTTT.